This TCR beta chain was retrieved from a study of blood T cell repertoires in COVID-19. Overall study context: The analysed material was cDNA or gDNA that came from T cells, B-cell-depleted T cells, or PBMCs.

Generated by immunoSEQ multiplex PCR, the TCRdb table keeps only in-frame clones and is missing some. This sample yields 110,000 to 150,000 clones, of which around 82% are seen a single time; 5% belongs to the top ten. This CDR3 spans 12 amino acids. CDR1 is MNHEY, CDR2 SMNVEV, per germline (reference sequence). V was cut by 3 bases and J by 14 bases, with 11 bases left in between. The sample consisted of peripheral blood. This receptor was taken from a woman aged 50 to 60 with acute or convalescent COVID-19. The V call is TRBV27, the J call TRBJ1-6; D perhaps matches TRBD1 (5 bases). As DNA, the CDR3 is TGTGCCAGCAGTTTCACGGTAGGGGCCCTCCACTTT. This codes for CASSFTVGALHF.